The 21 T cell receptor beta chains listed next were all sequenced from one sample in a study of response to subunit inactivated influenza vaccine. TCRdb re-analysed the RT-PCR reads in MiXCR, keeping a single row per CDR3 protein. This table holds just over 300,000 distinct CDR3 sequences, just over 20% found once. The sample here was PBMCs from blood, taken about 20 months after vaccination. The receptor source for this set is a man aged 50 to 75 who received an inactivated influenza vaccine.

This clonotype was observed a handful of times. This chain connects TRBV9 to TRBJ2-2, with D unresolved. Per germline, CDR1 SGDLS and CDR2 YYNGEE. The length of the CDR3 is 15 residues. Trimming stripped 3 bases from V and 1 base from J, with 10 bases between. CDR3 residues: CASSASSKNTGELFF. The CDR3 DNA reads TGTGCCAGCAGCGCGAGTAGCAAGAACACCGGGGAGCTGTTTTTT.

The chain is built from TRBV24-1 and TRBJ2-7; the D gene is possibly TRBD2 (5 bases). CDR3 length: 12 amino acids. Germline CDR1 is KGHDR and CDR2 is SFDVKD. Trimming removed 3 bases from V and 12 bases from J, with 14 bases in between. CDR3 in DNA: TGTGCCACCAGTGATGAGGGCCAGAGGAGGTACTTC. Translation gives CATSDEGQRRYF.

This clonotype showed up just a few times. The rearrangement uses TRBV5-1 and TRBJ1-4, with D possibly matching TRBD1 (6 bases). Trimming shortened V by 3 bases and J by 0 bases, and 9 bases separated the two germline ends. CDR3 size: 15 residues. Germline loops: CDR1 SGHRS, CDR2 YFSETQ. The CDR3 spells CASSSTGPTNEKLFF. The CDR3 DNA reads TGCGCCAGCAGCTCCACAGGGCCAACTAATGAAAAACTGTTTTTT.

This clonotype was recorded a few times. V usage is TRBV9 and J usage is TRBJ1-4; D ambiguous. Between the trimmed V and J ends, which lost 0 bases and 4 bases, there was a span of 13 bases. The CDR3 totals 16 residues. Germline lookup yields CDR1 SGDLS and CDR2 YYNGEE. The CDR3 reads CASSVAAGGINEKLFF. The CDR3 nucleotides read TGTGCCAGCAGCGTAGCCGCAGGAGGTATTAATGAAAAACTGTTTTTT.

The chain has TRBV6-5 and TRBJ2-5; D possibly corresponds to TRBD1 (5 bases). V lost 7 bases to trimming and J lost 2 bases, with 8 bases between them. CDR1 is MNHEY, CDR2 SVGAGI, per germline. The CDR3 is 12 residues long. DNA of the CDR3: TGTGCCAGCAAGGGGAATCAAGAGACCCAGTACTTC. Protein product: CASKGNQETQYF.

Only one count was recorded for this clonotype. J is TRBJ2-2 and V is TRBV19; D not certain. Per the germline V gene, CDR1 is LNHDA and CDR2 is SQIVND (reference sequence). This CDR3 spans 15 amino acids. Trimming pared 5 bases from V and 0 bases from J, leaving 10 bases between. The CDR3 nucleotides read TGTGCCAGTAGTCCTCGGGCCACGAACACCGGGGAGCTGTTTTTT. Residues: CASSPRATNTGELFF.

V and J are TRBV12-3 or TRBV12-4 and TRBJ1-5, with a possible D match to TRBD1 (6 bases). The CDR3 has 14 residues. Trimming pared 6 bases from V and 1 base from J, leaving 10 bases between. This chain's CDR3 is CASSRTESNQPQHF. CDR3 in DNA: TGTGCCAGCAGCCGGACAGAGAGCAATCAGCCCCAGCATTTT.

J is TRBJ1-1 and V is TRBV29-1, with D possibly matching TRBD1 (5 bases). The CDR3 length is 15 residues. Between the trimmed V and J ends, which lost 0 bases and 5 bases, there was a span of 16 bases. Germline lookup yields CDR1 SQVTM and CDR2 ANQGSEA. CDR3 protein: CSVEDLGQGGTEAFF. As DNA, the CDR3 is TGCAGCGTTGAAGATCTGGGGCAGGGAGGTACTGAAGCTTTCTTT.

Comments on this clonotype: One end of the junction does not line up with germline, which may come from a read error. The V gene is TRBV5-6, the J gene TRBJ2-3; D is perhaps TRBD2 (6 bases). The CDR3 runs to 14 residues. Germline CDR1 and CDR2: SGHDT and YYEEEE. The CDR3 coding sequence is TGTGCCAGCAGCTCGGGACTCAGCACAGATGCGCAGTATTTT. The encoded protein is CASSSGLSTDAQYF.

This clonotype was observed a few times. J is TRBJ1-1 and V is TRBV12-3 or TRBV12-4; TRBD1 is a possible D gene (5 bases). Deletions cut 3 bases from V and 1 base from J, with 18 bases between. This CDR3 spans 17 amino acids. The CDR3 sequence is CASSFFMRGPSNTEAFF. CDR3 DNA: TGTGCCAGCAGTTTTTTCATGAGGGGTCCCTCGAACACTGAAGCTTTCTTT.

As for this clonotype: The junction differs from germline at one of its ends, possibly a read error. The V gene is TRBV18, the J gene TRBJ1-1; a weak D match, TRBD1 (5 bases). The germline V gene encodes CDR1 KGHSH and CDR2 LQKENI. The CDR3 is made up of 15 amino acids. Written as DNA, the CDR3 is TGTGCCAGCTCAACCTCAGGAGGGACGAACACTGAATCTTTCTTT. Translated: CASSTSGGTNTESFF.

The V gene is TRBV29-1, the J gene TRBJ2-1, with TRBD1 matching 9 bases. The germline V gene has CDR1 SQVTM and CDR2 ANQGSEA. V shed 4 bases and J 9 bases; nucleotides not matched to a gene: 7. This CDR3 comprises 13 residues. The CDR3 DNA reads TGCAGCGTTGCCGGGACAGGGAGGGTTGAGCAGTTCTTC. It codes for CSVAGTGRVEQFF.

This clonotype was detected ten times or more. This chain joins TRBV2 and TRBJ1-1; D unclear. Germline lookup yields CDR1 SNHLY and CDR2 FYNNEI. With 3 bases removed from V and 4 bases from J, the gap between germline ends came to 9 bases. CDR3 length equals 13 residues. The DNA for the CDR3 is TGTGCCAGCAGTGACGGACGGTCCACTGAAGCTTTCTTT. Amino acid sequence: CASSDGRSTEAFF.

In DNA, the CDR3 is TGTGCCAGCAGTTACGCGGGGGGGGGCACAGATACGCAGTATTTT. Amino acids: CASSYAGGGTDTQYF. The chain links TRBV6-5 to TRBJ2-3; 9 bases are shared with TRBD2. The germline gives CDR1 MNHEY, CDR2 SVGAGI. The V and J ends lost 2 bases and 1 base, in that order; junction bases with no gene match: 1. The CDR3 totals 15 residues.

Here the CDR3 reads CASSQSRPLTDTQYF. CDR3 sequence (DNA): TGCGCCAGCAGTCAATCCAGGCCTCTCACAGATACGCAGTATTTT. V gene TRBV23-1 combines with J gene TRBJ2-3; D not resolved. Being an ORF, TRBV23-1 has a function that is uncertain. The length of the CDR3 is 15 residues. The V and J ends lost 0 bases and 2 bases respectively, with 9 bases between them.

Only a few counts were recorded for this clonotype. V gene TRBV6-5 combines with J gene TRBJ2-7; 9 nucleotides agree with TRBD2. Germline V gives CDR1 MNHEY, CDR2 SVGAGI. This CDR3 has 15 residues. V lost 0 bases to trimming and J lost 4 bases; unmatched junction nucleotides: 4. The CDR3 region has the DNA TGTGCCAGCAGTTACTCTGCTAGCGGGGCATACGAGCAGTACTTC. It encodes CASSYSASGAYEQYF.

This clonotype showed up just a few times. The chain links TRBV19 to TRBJ1-1; D call uncertain. Germline V gene lookup returns CDR1 LNHDA and CDR2 SQIVND (reference sequence). This CDR3 comprises 13 residues. The germline V and J ends were trimmed by 1 base and 4 bases, with 7 bases remaining between them. The CDR3 DNA sequence: TGTGCCAGTAGTATAGGAGGGTTCACTGAAGCTTTCTTT. This codes for CASSIGGFTEAFF.

As to this clonotype: At one boundary the junction diverges from the germline segment, which might be a read error. V is TRBV6-2 or TRBV6-3 and J is TRBJ1-1; 9 bases are a match to TRBD1. Germline CDR1 MNHEY, CDR2 SVGEGT. This CDR3 region has 15 residues. DNA for the CDR3: TGTGTCAGCAGCCGTCCCGGGACAGGGAACACTGAAGTTTTCTTT. Residues: CVSSRPGTGNTEVFF.

In its sample, this clonotype was seen a few times. V gene TRBV12-3 or TRBV12-4 combines with J gene TRBJ2-7; 7 bases line up with TRBD1. This CDR3 has 12 residues. V lost 2 bases to trimming and J lost 12 bases; unmatched junction nucleotides: 7. The CDR3 loop reads CASSLIRGRLYF. The DNA for the CDR3 is TGTGCCAGCAGTTTAATTAGGGGGCGCCTGTACTTC.

The table lists this clonotype with many counts. The chain links TRBV10-3 to TRBJ1-3; D perhaps matches TRBD1 (6 bases). The CDR3 is 13 amino acids. Trimming shortened V by 10 bases and J by 1 base, and 11 bases separated the two germline ends. CDR1 is ENHRY, CDR2 SYGVKD, per germline. The CDR3 region has the DNA TGTGCCACGAGGGGGGGATCTGGAAACACCATATATTTT. Protein product: CATRGGSGNTIYF.

This clonotype was picked up a small number of times. This chain joins TRBV29-1 and TRBJ2-1; D is possibly TRBD1 (6 bases). The CDR3 has 14 amino acids. The ends were cut back, 6 bases at V and 7 bases at J, with 19 bases in the middle. CDR1 and CDR2 from the germline V gene are SQVTM and ANQGSEA. The CDR3 DNA is TGCAGCGTACTCAGGGGCGTTTTCGGGAATGAGCAGTTCTTC. It encodes CSVLRGVFGNEQFF.